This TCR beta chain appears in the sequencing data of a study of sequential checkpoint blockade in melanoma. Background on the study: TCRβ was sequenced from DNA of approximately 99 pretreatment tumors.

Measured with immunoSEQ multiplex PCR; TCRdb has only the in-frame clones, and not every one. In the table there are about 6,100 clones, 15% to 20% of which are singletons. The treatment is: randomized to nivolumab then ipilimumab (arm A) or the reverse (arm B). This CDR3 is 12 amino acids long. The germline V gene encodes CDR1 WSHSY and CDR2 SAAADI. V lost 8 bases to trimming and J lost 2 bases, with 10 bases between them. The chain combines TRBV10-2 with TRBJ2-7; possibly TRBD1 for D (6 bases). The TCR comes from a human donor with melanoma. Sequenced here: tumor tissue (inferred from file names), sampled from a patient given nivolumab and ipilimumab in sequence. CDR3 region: CASPKGAYEQYF. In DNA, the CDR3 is TGCGCCAGCCCCAAGGGGGCCTACGAGCAGTACTTC.